The next 18 T cell receptor beta chains were all read from a single sample in a study of blood T cell repertoires in COVID-19. TCRdb's copy holds only in-frame clones and misses some; the assay was immunoSEQ multiplex PCR. The sample has just over 60,000 clones; more than 65% are singletons. The sample taken for sequencing was peripheral blood. Receptor source: an elderly woman with active or convalescent COVID-19.

This clone was recorded once. The chain carries TRBV5-1 and TRBJ1-2; a possible D gene is TRBD1 (5 bases). This CDR3 spans 13 amino acids. The V end lost 4 bases, the J end lost 7 bases, and 14 bases lay between the germline ends. Germline CDR1 SGHRS, CDR2 YFSETQ. This chain's CDR3 is CASSQGDSAGYTF. The CDR3 coding sequence is TGCGCCAGCAGCCAGGGTGACAGTGCTGGCTACACCTTC.

This chain joins TRBV5-1 and TRBJ1-1; D ambiguous. CDR1 and CDR2 from the germline V gene are SGHRS and YFSETQ. The V gene lost 3 bases and the J gene lost 5 bases, with 11 bases spanning the gap. CDR3 size: 13 residues. The CDR3 loop reads CASSWEAGTEAFF. CDR3 nucleotides: TGCGCCAGCAGCTGGGAGGCCGGGACTGAAGCTTTCTTT.

The V and J genes are TRBV5-6 and TRBJ1-2; 8 positions agree with TRBD1. Germline V gene lookup returns CDR1 SGHDT and CDR2 YYEEEE. Trimming cost V 0 bases and J 2 bases; bases outside gene matches: 6. The length of the CDR3 is 16 residues. CDR3 sequence (DNA): TGTGCCAGCAGCTTGGCTTCCGGGACAGGCAACTATGGCTACACCTTC. It encodes CASSLASGTGNYGYTF.

The CDR3 here is CASSQDRTAYQPQHF. CDR3 DNA: TGCGCCAGCAGCCAAGACCGGACAGCATATCAGCCCCAGCATTTT. The genes are TRBV4-1 and TRBJ1-5; D may be TRBD1 (6 bases). This CDR3 is built from 15 residues. CDR1 is MGHRA, CDR2 YSYEKL, per germline. The V gene lost 0 bases and the J gene lost 5 bases, with 11 bases spanning the gap.

This chain connects TRBV2 to TRBJ1-4, with 9 bases matching TRBD1. This CDR3 spans 18 amino acids. After removal of 4 bases from V and 0 bases from J, the junction contained 9 bases not matched to a gene. Per germline, CDR1 SNHLY and CDR2 FYNNEI. The CDR3 DNA is TGTGCCAGCAGTGGGGGACAGGGCTTTCGGGCAACTAATGAAAAACTGTTTTTT. Amino acid sequence: CASSGGQGFRATNEKLFF.

The chain joins TRBV5-8 to TRBJ1-1, with TRBD1 matching over 8 bases. Germline lookup yields CDR1 SGHTS and CDR2 YDEGEE. The CDR3 has 16 residues. V was clipped by 4 bases and J by 4 bases; unmatched bases: 12. The CDR3 DNA sequence: TGTGCCAGCAGCCTCATGACAGGGGTCCATTTCACTGAAGCTTTCTTT. Protein sequence: CASSLMTGVHFTEAFF.

This clone occurred a few times. The chain uses TRBV2 and TRBJ2-7; D perhaps matches TRBD2 (5 bases). V was clipped by 3 bases and J by 6 bases, with 15 bases between them. This CDR3 spans 14 amino acids. The germline CDR1 and CDR2 sequences are SNHLY and FYNNEI. CDR3 region: CASSDSGGNREQYF. The CDR3 region has the DNA TGTGCCAGCAGTGACAGCGGTGGGAACCGCGAGCAGTACTTC.

The chain's CDR3 is CASSSQGVGGNTIYF. In nucleotides, the CDR3 is TGCGCCAGCAGCTCGCAGGGGGTCGGGGGAAACACCATATATTTT. The chain has TRBV5-1 and TRBJ1-3; 7 nucleotides agree with TRBD1. CDR3 length: 15 amino acids. After removal of 3 bases from V and 4 bases from J, the junction contained 7 bases not matched to a gene. CDR1 and CDR2 (germline): SGHRS, YFSETQ.

This clone was recorded a few times. V and J are TRBV24-1 and TRBJ2-1; 8 nucleotides match TRBD1. Looked up from germline, CDR1 is KGHDR and CDR2 is SFDVKD. V lost 2 bases, J lost 5 bases, and 4 bases stayed unmatched. The CDR3 extends over 15 amino acids. The CDR3 sequence: CATSDSGTGNNEQFF. The CDR3, as DNA: TGTGCCACCAGTGATTCCGGGACAGGTAACAATGAGCAGTTCTTC.

The chain employs TRBV7-9 and TRBJ2-7; D is unresolved. The CDR3 loop spans 14 amino acids. Germline assignment: CDR1 SEHNR and CDR2 FQNEAQ (reference sequence). Trimming pared 6 bases from V and 9 bases from J, leaving 21 bases between. CDR3 loop: CASSLTAYGSPQYF. For the CDR3, the DNA is TGTGCCAGCAGTCTTACCGCCTACGGTTCCCCGCAGTACTTC.

This clone was detected once. This chain connects TRBV6-5 to TRBJ1-2, with 7 nucleotides matching TRBD1. Germline V gene data show CDR1 as MNHEY and CDR2 as SVGAGI. The V segment lost 6 bases and the J segment 8 bases; nucleotides outside the gene matches: 15. The CDR3 is 15 residues long. The CDR3 region is CASRGIPGGKGGYTF. Here the CDR3 DNA reads TGTGCCAGCAGGGGGATCCCAGGGGGGAAAGGCGGCTACACCTTC.

The J gene is TRBJ1-2, the V gene TRBV6-6; D is unresolved. The V end was cut by 7 bases, the J end by 5 bases, with 23 bases between. The CDR3 has 16 amino acids. Germline CDR1 reads MNHNY; CDR2 reads SVGAGI (reference sequence). CDR3 DNA: TGTGCCAGCAACCAGGCGGGCCCCTCAATGGTGTATGGCTACACCTTC. As protein: CASNQAGPSMVYGYTF.

J is TRBJ1-6 and V is TRBV19; no firm D call. Germline V gives CDR1 LNHDA, CDR2 SQIVND (reference sequence). Trimming took 3 bases from V and 8 from J, leaving 11 bases between them. The CDR3 is made up of 14 amino acids. CDR3 in amino acids: CASSMWRADSPLHF. As DNA, the CDR3 is TGTGCCAGTAGTATGTGGAGGGCTGATTCACCCCTCCACTTT.

This chain uses TRBV7-6 with TRBJ2-3; TRBD1 is a possible D gene (5 bases). In germline, CDR1 is SGHVS, CDR2 FNYEAQ. The CDR3 length is 15 residues. V shed 1 base and J shed 3 bases, with 11 bases lying between them. CDR3 loop: CASSLEGLTTDTQYF. The CDR3 nucleotides are TGTGCCAGCAGCTTAGAGGGGCTCACTACAGATACGCAGTATTTT.

This clone was found once. V and J are TRBV7-2 and TRBJ2-2; 9 bases agree with TRBD1. Germline CDR1 SGHTA, CDR2 FQGNSA. The CDR3 loop spans 14 amino acids. Germline trimming cut 3 bases from V and 6 bases from J; bases unmatched to any gene: 2. The CDR3 bases are TGTGCCAGCAGCTTTACAGGGGGCCCCGGGGAGCTGTTTTTT. Translated, it gives CASSFTGGPGELFF.

The V call is TRBV2, the J call TRBJ1-3; no definite D call. Germline assignment: CDR1 SNHLY and CDR2 FYNNEI. The CDR3 extends over 16 amino acids. V lost 4 bases and J lost 0, with 13 bases in between. The CDR3 sequence is CASSGQTQSSGNTIYF. DNA of the CDR3: TGTGCCAGCAGTGGACAAACCCAAAGCTCTGGAAACACCATATATTTT.

This clone was observed a handful of times. The chain combines TRBV28 with TRBJ1-2; TRBD1 aligns across 8 bases. V lost 5 bases and J lost 8; bases outside the gene matches: 4. Per the germline V gene, CDR1 is MDHEN and CDR2 is SYDVKM. This CDR3 has 12 residues. CDR3 protein: CASSDRGYGYTF. CDR3 bases: TGTGCCAGCAGTGACAGGGGTTACGGCTACACCTTC.

This rearrangement joins TRBV7-9 to TRBJ2-5; 9 bases map to TRBD1. The V gene end was trimmed by 8 bases and the J gene end by 5 bases; junction bases not matched to a gene: 6. The germline V gene has CDR1 SEHNR and CDR2 FQNEAQ (reference sequence). This CDR3 is built from 13 residues. The CDR3 spells CASDVGQGETQYF. In DNA form, the CDR3 reads TGTGCCAGCGACGTCGGACAGGGGGAGACCCAGTACTTC. The variable domain in full, with the rest retrieved from reference TRBV7-9 and TRBJ2-5, is DTGVSQNPRHKITKRGQNVTFRCDPISEHNRLYWYRQTLGQGPEFLTYFQNEAQLEKSRLLSDRFSAERPKGSFSTLEIQRTEQGDSAMYLCASDVGQGETQYFGPGTRLLVL.